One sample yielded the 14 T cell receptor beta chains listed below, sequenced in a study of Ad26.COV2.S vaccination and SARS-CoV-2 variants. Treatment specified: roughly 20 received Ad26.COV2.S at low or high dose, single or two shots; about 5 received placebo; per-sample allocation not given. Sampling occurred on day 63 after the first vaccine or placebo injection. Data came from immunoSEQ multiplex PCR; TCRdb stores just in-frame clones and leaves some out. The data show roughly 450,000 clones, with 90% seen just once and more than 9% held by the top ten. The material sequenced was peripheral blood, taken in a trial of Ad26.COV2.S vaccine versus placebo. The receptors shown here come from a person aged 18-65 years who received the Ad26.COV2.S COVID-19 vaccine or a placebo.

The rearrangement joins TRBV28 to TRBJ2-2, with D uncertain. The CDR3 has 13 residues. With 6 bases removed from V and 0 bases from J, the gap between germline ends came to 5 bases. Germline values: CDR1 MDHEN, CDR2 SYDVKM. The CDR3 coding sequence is TGTGCCAGCAGGGGGACGAACACCGGGGAGCTGTTTTTT. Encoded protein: CASRGTNTGELFF.

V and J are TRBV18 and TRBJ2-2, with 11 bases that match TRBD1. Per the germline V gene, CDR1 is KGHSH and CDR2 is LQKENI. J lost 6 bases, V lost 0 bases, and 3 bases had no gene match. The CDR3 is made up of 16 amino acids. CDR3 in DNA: TGTGCCAGCTCACCACCGTCGGGACAGGGGGCCGGGGAGCTGTTTTTT. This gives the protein CASSPPSGQGAGELFF.

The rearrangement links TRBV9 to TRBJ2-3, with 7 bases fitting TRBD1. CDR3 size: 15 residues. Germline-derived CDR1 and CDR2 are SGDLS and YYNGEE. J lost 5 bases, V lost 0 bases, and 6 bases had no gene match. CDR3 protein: CASSVGQGLQDTQYF. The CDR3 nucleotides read TGTGCCAGCAGCGTAGGACAGGGTTTGCAAGATACGCAGTATTTT. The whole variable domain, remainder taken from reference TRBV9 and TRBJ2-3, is DSGVTQTPKHLITATGQRVTLRCSPRSGDLSVYWYQQSLDQGLQFLIQYYNGEERAKGNILERFSAQQFPDLHSELNLSSLELGDSALYFCASSVGQGLQDTQYFGPGTRLTVL.

The CDR3, as DNA: TGCAGCGGGGGAGAGGGACTAGCGGGAGGGAGGGCCAAAAACATTCAGTACTTC. It translates to CSGGEGLAGGRAKNIQYF. The gene calls are TRBV29-1 and TRBJ2-4, with TRBD2 identical over 16 bases. The CDR3 is 18 residues long. The V segment lost 7 bases and the J segment 1 base; nucleotides outside the gene matches: 10. Germline CDR1 SQVTM, CDR2 ANQGSEA. The entire variable domain, with the rest obtained from reference TRBV29-1 and TRBJ2-4, is as follows: SAVISQKPSRDICQRGTSLTIQCQVDSQVTMMFWYRQQPGQSLTLIATANQGSEATYESGFVIDKFPISRPNLTFSTLTVSNMSPEDSSIYLCSGGEGLAGGRAKNIQYFGAGTRLSVL.

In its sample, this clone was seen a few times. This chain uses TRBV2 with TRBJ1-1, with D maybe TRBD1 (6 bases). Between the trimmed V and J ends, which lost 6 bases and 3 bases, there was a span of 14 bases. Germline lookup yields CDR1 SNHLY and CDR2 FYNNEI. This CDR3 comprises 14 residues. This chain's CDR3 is CASRVTGYDTEAFF. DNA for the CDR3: TGTGCCAGCAGGGTAACAGGGTACGACACTGAAGCTTTCTTT. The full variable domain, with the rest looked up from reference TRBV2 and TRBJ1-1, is EPEVTQTPSHQVTQMGQEVILRCVPISNHLYFYWYRQILGQKVEFLVSFYNNEISEKSEIFDDQFSVERPDGSNFTLKIRSTKLEDSAMYFCASRVTGYDTEAFFGQGTRLTVV.

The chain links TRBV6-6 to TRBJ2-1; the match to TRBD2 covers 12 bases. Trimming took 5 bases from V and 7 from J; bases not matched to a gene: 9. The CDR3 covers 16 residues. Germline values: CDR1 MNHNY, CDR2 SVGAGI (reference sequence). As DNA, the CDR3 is TGTGCCAGCAGTAATACACTAGCGGGAGGAAAAAATGAGCAGTTCTTC. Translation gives CASSNTLAGGKNEQFF.

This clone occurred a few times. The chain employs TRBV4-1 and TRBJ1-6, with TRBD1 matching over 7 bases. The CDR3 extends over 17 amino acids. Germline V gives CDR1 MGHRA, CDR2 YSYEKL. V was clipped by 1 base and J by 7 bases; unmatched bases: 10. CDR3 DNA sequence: TGCGCCAGCAGCCAAGGGCAGGGGGGAATATCGAATTCACCCCTCCACTTT. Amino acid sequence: CASSQGQGGISNSPLHF.

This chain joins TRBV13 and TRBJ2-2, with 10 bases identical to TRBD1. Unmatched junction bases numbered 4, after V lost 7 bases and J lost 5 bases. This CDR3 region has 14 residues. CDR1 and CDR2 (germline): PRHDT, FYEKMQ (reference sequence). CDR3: CASTRQGATGELFF. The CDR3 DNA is TGTGCCAGCACAAGACAGGGGGCGACCGGGGAGCTGTTTTTT.

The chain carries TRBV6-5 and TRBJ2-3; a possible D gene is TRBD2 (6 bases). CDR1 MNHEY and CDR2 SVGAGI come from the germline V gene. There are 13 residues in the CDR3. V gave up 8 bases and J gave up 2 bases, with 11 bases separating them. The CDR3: CASVDYTTDTQYF. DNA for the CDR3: TGTGCCAGCGTGGACTATACCACAGATACGCAGTATTTT.

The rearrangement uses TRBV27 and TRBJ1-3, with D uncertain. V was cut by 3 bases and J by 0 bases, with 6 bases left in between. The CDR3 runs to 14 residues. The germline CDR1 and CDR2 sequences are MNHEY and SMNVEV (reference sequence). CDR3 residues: CASSFEPSGNTIYF. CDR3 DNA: TGTGCCAGCAGTTTCGAACCCTCTGGAAACACCATATATTTT.

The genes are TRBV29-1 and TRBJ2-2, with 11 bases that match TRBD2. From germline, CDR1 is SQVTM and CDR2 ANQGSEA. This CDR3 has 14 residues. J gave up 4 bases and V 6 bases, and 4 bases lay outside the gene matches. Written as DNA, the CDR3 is TGCAGCGTGCTAGCGGGAGGACCCACCGGGGAGCTGTTTTTT. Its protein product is CSVLAGGPTGELFF.

Here the CDR3 DNA reads TGTGCCAGCCTCATAGGGGCGGGTGAAGCTTTCTTT. Translation gives CASLIGAGEAFF. The rearrangement joins TRBV28 to TRBJ1-1; perhaps TRBD1 as D (5 bases). The CDR3 sequence is 12 residues long. Trimming took 8 bases from V and 7 from J, leaving 14 bases between them. Germline loops: CDR1 MDHEN, CDR2 SYDVKM.

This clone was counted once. The CDR3 region has the DNA TGTGCCAGCAGCCCGACAGGGGGCATGGGGACCCAGTACTTC. Its translation is CASSPTGGMGTQYF. The rearrangement uses TRBV6-2 or TRBV6-3 and TRBJ2-5; 10 bases fit TRBD1. The CDR3 is 14 residues long. V lost 6 bases, J lost 7 bases, and 8 bases stayed unmatched. Per the germline V gene, CDR1 is MNHEY and CDR2 is SVGEGT.

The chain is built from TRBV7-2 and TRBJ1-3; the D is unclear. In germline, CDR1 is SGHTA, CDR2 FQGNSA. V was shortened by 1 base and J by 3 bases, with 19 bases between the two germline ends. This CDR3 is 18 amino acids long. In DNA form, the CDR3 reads TGTGCCAGCAGCTTAGACCAACTTGCGGGGTTTAGTGGAAACACCATATATTTT. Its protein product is CASSLDQLAGFSGNTIYF. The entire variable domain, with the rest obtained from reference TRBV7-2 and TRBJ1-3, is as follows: GAGVSQSPSNKVTEKGKDVELRCDPISGHTALYWYRQSLGQGLEFLIYFQGNSAPDKSGLPSDRFSAERTGGSVSTLTIQRTQQEDSAVYLCASSLDQLAGFSGNTIYFGEGSWLTVV.